This T cell receptor beta chain was documented in a study of T-cell memory formation after mild COVID-19. Study overall: Largely, the TCR clusters proved donor specific.

TCRdb ran MiXCR on the 5' RACE reads and lists one entry per CDR3 protein. The profile shows about 38,000 distinct CDR3 sequences, roughly an eighth of them singletons. General study points: In second-wave clones peaking day 37, SARS-CoV-2 specificity remained unconfirmed.

This clonotype has a handful of counts. The antigen is undetermined. There are 17 residues in the CDR3. CDR1 and CDR2 from the germline V gene are LGHNA and YSLEER. V dropped 1 base and J dropped 1; count of bases not matched to a gene: 4. This sequence was found in a man between 18 and 29 years old who had mild COVID-19 (a few samples of this study predate the infection). Cell type and time point are not known. The rearrangement joins TRBV4-3 to TRBJ2-5; 12 bases align to TRBD2. The sequenced sample consisted of PBMCs or a T cell subset sorted from them (not recorded which). DNA for the CDR3: TGCGCCAGCAGCCAAGTTCCTAGCGGGGGGGCCCAAGAGACCCAGTACTTC. This codes for CASSQVPSGGAQETQYF.